Listed below are T cell receptor beta chains from one sample, sequenced in a study of T cells expressing NK-cell markers. After re-calling the 5' RACE reads, TCRdb lists one entry per CDR3 protein, DNA absent. The repertoire table contains hundreds of thousands of distinct CDR3 sequences. The specimen sequenced was blood T cells: a sorted CD56 or NKG2C T cell subset, CD4+ or CD8+ T cells, or bulk PBMC T cells (not recorded which). The source is a woman aged 18-69 years in good health. CDR3s include the opening cysteine and the closing phenylalanine or tryptophan. Fields, in order: V gene, J gene, CDR3 protein.

TRBV6-2/TRBV6-3	TRBJ2-1	CASSQRSPYNEQFF
TRBV7-8	TRBJ2-5	CASTKASRETQYF
TRBV20-1	TRBJ2-1	CSARSGTLSYNEQFF
TRBV14	TRBJ2-5	CASSQTGTLQETQYF
TRBV12-3/TRBV12-4	TRBJ2-7	CASSFPALNDEQYF
TRBV5-1	TRBJ2-7	CASRGTDTSNYEQYF
TRBV4-3	TRBJ1-2	CASSHYGGGYTF
TRBV5-1	TRBJ1-6	CASSLAPGQGADNSPLHF
TRBV27	TRBJ2-1	CASSLRAGGNEQFF
TRBV29-1	TRBJ1-4	CSVGGRGEKLFF
TRBV24-1	TRBJ2-2	CATSDLTDNTGELFF
TRBV20-1	TRBJ2-5	CSASRGVGETQYF
TRBV9	TRBJ2-5	CASSVGRGRQETQYF
TRBV7-8	TRBJ2-5	CASSKIGVREYQETQYF
TRBV29-1	TRBJ2-7	CSARSTGVEQYF
TRBV4-2	TRBJ2-3	CASSPLATGDTDTQYF
TRBV29-1	TRBJ2-2	CSVEGGARSTGELFF
TRBV5-4	TRBJ2-2	CASSPGQGLYTGELFF
TRBV5-4	TRBJ2-3	CASSPFMIAGTTDTQYF
TRBV11-2	TRBJ1-2	CASSLVGLGPYGYTF
TRBV6-1	TRBJ2-3	CASSRGEGTDTQYF
TRBV4-3	TRBJ2-7	CASSRGPGLGGEQYF
TRBV5-4	TRBJ2-3	CASSSSTAPTDTQYF
TRBV9	TRBJ1-1	CASSPGQGRPEAFF
TRBV20-1	TRBJ2-3	CSARELGAATDTQYF
TRBV7-9	TRBJ2-5	CASSLPSGGQETQYF
TRBV5-1	TRBJ2-7	CASSLDPQRESYEQYF
TRBV9	TRBJ2-3	CASSVVGTSGTDTQYF
TRBV5-1	TRBJ2-1	CASSLGTSYNEQFF
TRBV20-1	TRBJ2-5	CSASSQPRETQYF
TRBV3-1	TRBJ2-3	CASSPPRGRYTDTQYF
TRBV6-2/TRBV6-3	TRBJ2-1	CASSYSGLVRDEQFF
TRBV21-1	TRBJ1-5	CASSPAPNQPQHF
TRBV20-1	TRBJ1-6	CSARDLGRGLNSPLHF
TRBV5-1	TRBJ2-2	CASSLAQGGTGELFF
TRBV7-9	TRBJ1-1	CASSLAVRGTEAFF
TRBV7-9	TRBJ2-2	CASSFVGMGELFF
TRBV19	TRBJ1-5	CASTDYIISNQPQHF
TRBV29-1	TRBJ1-1	CSVPSYRGTEAFF
TRBV6-5	TRBJ2-2	CASSFSGGVGGELFF
TRBV12-3/TRBV12-4	TRBJ2-1	CASAQAVHNEQFF
TRBV6-2/TRBV6-3	TRBJ2-1	CASSEGVSGANEQFF
TRBV18	TRBJ1-6	CASSPGQGYGSPLHF
TRBV5-4	TRBJ1-1	CASSLVTAALGSEAFF
TRBV5-5	TRBJ1-1	CASSLGEGGMNTEAFF
TRBV2	TRBJ2-2	CASSRTSAQNTGELFF
TRBV6-1	TRBJ2-1	CASNEGRGHNEQFF
TRBV9	TRBJ2-2	CASSGDRTNTGELFF
TRBV4-2	TRBJ1-1	CASSREGNTEAFF
TRBV20-1	TRBJ2-7	CSATGTGYYDEQYF
TRBV19	TRBJ2-1	CASSPLLAGAINEQFF
TRBV4-3	TRBJ1-1	CASSQARTSWTEAFF
TRBV3-1	TRBJ2-3	CASSQERGHGPDTQYF
TRBV27	TRBJ2-7	CASSLGQSYEQYF
TRBV4-2	TRBJ2-1	CASSQDTTGWQFF
TRBV20-1	TRBJ2-2	CSASSGGDAGELFF
TRBV2	TRBJ2-7	CASRLASYEQYF
TRBV20-1	TRBJ2-7	CSARDPRTSYSSYEQYF
TRBV7-9	TRBJ1-1	CASSLQWNTEAFF
TRBV20-1	TRBJ1-1	CSASMGLNTEAFF